Detailed here is one TCR beta chain. What it binds is unknown. These data originate in a study of cytomegalovirus exposure and HLA in healthy donors. Across the study: A prior study identified 100 million to 130 million unique TCR beta sequences from some 180 million T cells. Study-level points and caveats: Several top significant clusters appeared, in a later analysis, to be linked to common viral pathogens. What was likely a sequencing artifact was a cluster of highly shared sequence variants.

CDR3 length equals 13 residues. V was trimmed by 0 bases and J by 6 bases, leaving 9 bases between them. Germline V CDR1 and CDR2: SGDLS, YYNGEE. The PCR had 60 Vbeta and 13 Jbeta primers. Profiling relied on immunoSEQ multiplex PCR, and the TCRdb table lists in-frame clones only, not all of them. The sample shows around 150,000 clones, about four fifths of them seen only once. This TCR came from a man under 40 in good health and CMV-seronegative. The sample consisted of PBMCs. The chain joins TRBV9 to TRBJ1-1; D gene ambiguous. The CDR3 region has the DNA TGTGCCAGCAGCGTAGTAGAGGGTTCTGAAGCTTTCTTT. Translation: CASSVVEGSEAFF.